A selection of T cell receptor beta chains follows, all from one sample in a study of glioma-infiltrating T cells after dendritic cell vaccination. Repertoires were generated with immunoSEQ multiplex PCR, while TCRdb's copy carries only in-frame clones and drops some. There are roughly 100,000 clones in the sample; almost 90% occur only once, and 2.7% lies in the top ten. Sequencing was performed on blood, taken after dendritic cell vaccination. The origin of the receptors is a human donor with glioblastoma. Both conserved end residues are part of each CDR3. A D gene is named only where the DNA matches it firmly. A row's size may be missing; if present it is once, few, many or a size class.

clone size: -; D gene: TRBD1; V gene: TRBV5-1; J gene: TRBJ2-2; CDR3 protein: CASRPNQGAGELFF
clone size: -; D gene: TRBD1; V gene: TRBV6-1; J gene: TRBJ1-2; CDR3 protein: CASSNLDRGNYGYTF
clone size: -; D gene: TRBD1; V gene: TRBV5-8; J gene: TRBJ1-5; CDR3 protein: CASSNGQDSNQPQHF
clone size: -; D gene: -; V gene: TRBV5-1; J gene: TRBJ2-7; CDR3 protein: CASSSSGHSGEQYF
clone size: -; D gene: TRBD2; V gene: TRBV5-5; J gene: TRBJ2-1; CDR3 protein: CASSLSGIGEQFF
clone size: -; D gene: -; V gene: TRBV29-1; J gene: TRBJ1-2; CDR3 protein: CSVEWGAGGYTF
clone size: -; D gene: TRBD1; V gene: TRBV18; J gene: TRBJ1-5; CDR3 protein: CASSPPGAGGWRQPQHF
clone size: -; D gene: TRBD2; V gene: TRBV5-1; J gene: TRBJ2-7; CDR3 protein: CASSLDLAGGPYEQYF
clone size: -; D gene: TRBD2; V gene: TRBV11-2; J gene: TRBJ2-5; CDR3 protein: CASSSRLAGPQETQYF
clone size: -; D gene: -; V gene: TRBV6-1; J gene: TRBJ2-7; CDR3 protein: CASSEARIRAGVYEQYF
clone size: -; D gene: TRBD2; V gene: TRBV10-2; J gene: TRBJ2-7; CDR3 protein: CASSEAGGPYEQYF
clone size: few; D gene: TRBD2; V gene: TRBV11-3; J gene: TRBJ2-7; CDR3 protein: CASSRGLGLSEQYF
clone size: -; D gene: -; V gene: TRBV2; J gene: TRBJ2-7; CDR3 protein: CASSSGDGPYEQYF
clone size: -; D gene: -; V gene: TRBV6-5; J gene: TRBJ1-4; CDR3 protein: CASTSTGGREKLFF
clone size: -; D gene: -; V gene: TRBV10-1; J gene: TRBJ1-1; CDR3 protein: CASSARAPGLGGLTEAFF
clone size: -; D gene: TRBD1; V gene: TRBV6-1; J gene: TRBJ1-6; CDR3 protein: CASSRTGANSPLHF
clone size: -; D gene: -; V gene: TRBV19; J gene: TRBJ2-2; CDR3 protein: CASGPSHNTGELFF
clone size: -; D gene: TRBD2; V gene: TRBV5-1; J gene: -; CDR3 protein: CASSLVAGGAYEQYF
clone size: -; D gene: -; V gene: TRBV15; J gene: TRBJ1-4; CDR3 protein: CATSPPVGATGYEKLFF
clone size: -; D gene: -; V gene: TRBV5-1; J gene: TRBJ2-2; CDR3 protein: CASSLNGGTGELFF
clone size: -; D gene: -; V gene: TRBV6-5; J gene: TRBJ1-2; CDR3 protein: CASRTAMGRDGYTF
clone size: -; D gene: -; V gene: TRBV25-1; J gene: TRBJ2-1; CDR3 protein: CASSGAGWAQFF
clone size: -; D gene: -; V gene: TRBV5-1; J gene: TRBJ1-6; CDR3 protein: CASSQFGAGDSPLHF
clone size: -; D gene: -; V gene: TRBV6-6; J gene: TRBJ1-1; CDR3 protein: CASGDKTNTEAFF
clone size: -; D gene: -; V gene: TRBV7-9; J gene: TRBJ1-2; CDR3 protein: CASSSFRRADGYTF
clone size: -; D gene: TRBD1; V gene: TRBV6-5; J gene: TRBJ2-7; CDR3 protein: CASSPGTGDIYEQYF
clone size: -; D gene: TRBD1; V gene: TRBV5-1; J gene: TRBJ1-1; CDR3 protein: CASSLTGAITEAFF
clone size: -; D gene: TRBD2; V gene: TRBV5-1; J gene: TRBJ2-3; CDR3 protein: CASSISTSGGTDTQYF
clone size: -; D gene: -; V gene: TRBV6-5; J gene: TRBJ2-7; CDR3 protein: CASRGGGSSSPEQYF
clone size: -; D gene: -; V gene: TRBV2; J gene: TRBJ1-1; CDR3 protein: CASSGRRSGVNTEAFF
clone size: -; D gene: -; V gene: TRBV30; J gene: TRBJ2-5; CDR3 protein: CAWSRRAQETQYF
clone size: -; D gene: -; V gene: TRBV7-3; J gene: TRBJ1-1; CDR3 protein: CASSLGRNTEAFF
clone size: -; D gene: -; V gene: TRBV30; J gene: TRBJ2-7; CDR3 protein: CAWSATGAGIFDEQYF
clone size: -; D gene: TRBD1; V gene: TRBV7-8; J gene: TRBJ1-4; CDR3 protein: CASSSLGGIGEKLFF
clone size: -; D gene: TRBD1; V gene: TRBV10-1; J gene: TRBJ1-4; CDR3 protein: CASSETTGTASEKLFF
clone size: -; D gene: TRBD2; V gene: TRBV4-1; J gene: TRBJ2-3; CDR3 protein: CASSRRQRTAGDLDTQYF
clone size: -; D gene: -; V gene: TRBV19; J gene: TRBJ2-7; CDR3 protein: CASSQTPAYEQYF
clone size: -; D gene: TRBD1; V gene: TRBV19; J gene: TRBJ1-2; CDR3 protein: CASSTGQRANGYTF
clone size: -; D gene: TRBD1; V gene: TRBV5-1; J gene: TRBJ1-1; CDR3 protein: CASRPGTANTEAFF
clone size: once; D gene: TRBD2; V gene: TRBV5-1; J gene: TRBJ2-3; CDR3 protein: CASSLEVIGGTQYF
clone size: -; D gene: -; V gene: TRBV25-1; J gene: TRBJ1-2; CDR3 protein: CASRHKSYTF
clone size: -; D gene: TRBD1; V gene: TRBV14; J gene: TRBJ2-1; CDR3 protein: CASSQWTGFDEQFF
clone size: -; D gene: -; V gene: TRBV9; J gene: TRBJ2-2; CDR3 protein: CASSVTGAGELFF
clone size: -; D gene: TRBD1; V gene: TRBV7-2; J gene: TRBJ2-3; CDR3 protein: CASSSLLGQGSSTDTQYF
clone size: few; D gene: TRBD1; V gene: TRBV6-1; J gene: TRBJ2-7; CDR3 protein: CASSDGDRFYEQYF
clone size: -; D gene: -; V gene: TRBV11-3; J gene: TRBJ2-3; CDR3 protein: CASSLEASTDTQYF
clone size: -; D gene: -; V gene: TRBV12-1; J gene: TRBJ2-2; CDR3 protein: CASSLGSRTGELFF
clone size: -; D gene: -; V gene: TRBV30; J gene: TRBJ2-5; CDR3 protein: CAWSVQGLETQYF
clone size: -; D gene: -; V gene: TRBV5-1; J gene: TRBJ1-3; CDR3 protein: CASSQNTGRGNTIYF
clone size: -; D gene: TRBD2; V gene: TRBV5-4; J gene: TRBJ2-7; CDR3 protein: CASSQGLAGGEQYF
clone size: -; D gene: TRBD2; V gene: TRBV15; J gene: TRBJ2-1; CDR3 protein: CATRGTSGGNEQFF
clone size: -; D gene: -; V gene: TRBV5-1; J gene: TRBJ1-2; CDR3 protein: CASSSRTDYGYTF
clone size: -; D gene: TRBD2; V gene: TRBV7-2; J gene: TRBJ2-5; CDR3 protein: CASSLASGGEETQYF
clone size: -; D gene: TRBD2; V gene: TRBV11-3; J gene: TRBJ2-3; CDR3 protein: CASRLAGGRDTQYF
clone size: -; D gene: -; V gene: TRBV9; J gene: TRBJ2-1; CDR3 protein: CASSVGLDEQFF
clone size: -; D gene: -; V gene: TRBV6-1; J gene: TRBJ1-4; CDR3 protein: CASSEHGAHEKLFF
clone size: -; D gene: TRBD2; V gene: TRBV9; J gene: TRBJ2-5; CDR3 protein: CASSTSGALQETQYF
clone size: -; D gene: TRBD2; V gene: TRBV15; J gene: TRBJ2-5; CDR3 protein: CATSRGLAGDQETQYF
clone size: -; D gene: TRBD1; V gene: TRBV18; J gene: TRBJ1-2; CDR3 protein: CASSPSTGGGYGYTF